Below, 26 T cell receptor beta chains from the same sample are listed, as sequenced in a study of shared clonotypes between healthy human individuals. Sequencing was performed with immunoSEQ multiplex PCR; in TCRdb, only in-frame clones are kept and a portion is missing. The sample consists of about 460,000 clones, over 60% of them appearing once. The sample was PBMCs. Receptors originate from a woman aged 40 to 50 in good health. Some clones in this sample may be carry-over from other donors' samples.

The chain links TRBV10-1 to TRBJ2-3, with D unresolved. The V and J ends lost 8 bases and 0 bases respectively, with 9 bases between them. In germline, CDR1 is WNHNN, CDR2 SYGVQD (reference sequence). This CDR3 comprises 13 residues. The CDR3 bases are TGCGCCAGCCGTGCGGACAGCACAGATACGCAGTATTTT. This codes for CASRADSTDTQYF.

The rearrangement joins TRBV5-1 to TRBJ2-2; 7 positions match TRBD1. Per the germline V gene, CDR1 is SGHRS and CDR2 is YFSETQ. V was clipped by 4 bases and J by 2 bases; unmatched bases: 8. The CDR3 spans 16 residues. The CDR3 DNA reads TGCGCCAGCAGCGGACCGGGACAGTCAAACACCGGGGAGCTGTTTTTT. Translation: CASSGPGQSNTGELFF.

Regarding this clone: With a far larger clone one base away, a read error is the likely cause. The chain is built from TRBV18 and TRBJ1-2; 8 nucleotides match TRBD1. This CDR3 comprises 14 residues. Germline V gene sequence: CDR1 KGHSH, CDR2 LQKENI. Trimming cost V 3 bases and J 6 bases; bases outside gene matches: 6. Here the CDR3 reads CASSPGAGGNGYTF. CDR3 coding DNA: TGTGCCAGCTCACCGGGCGCAGGGGGCAATGGCTACACCTTC.

The chain couples TRBV5-6 to TRBJ1-4; D is undetermined. This CDR3 is 15 amino acids long. Germline lookup yields CDR1 SGHDT and CDR2 YYEEEE. Trimming pared 1 base from V and 2 bases from J, leaving 9 bases between. CDR3 coding DNA: TGTGCCAGCAGCTTGTTTGCAGGCACTAATGAAAAACTGTTTTTT. It codes for CASSLFAGTNEKLFF.

The CDR3 reads CASSEIPDRGYEQYF. The CDR3 nucleotides are TGTGCCAGCAGTGAAATCCCGGACAGGGGCTACGAGCAGTACTTC. J is TRBJ2-7 and V is TRBV6-1, with 9 bases lining up with TRBD1. This CDR3 contains 15 residues. V shed 2 bases and J 3 bases; nucleotides not matched to a gene: 5. Per germline, CDR1 MNHNS and CDR2 SASEGT.

This clone was seen repeatedly, ten times or more. The sample has other DNA sequences that encode this CDR3 too. The CDR3 protein is CASALSLNTEAFF. The CDR3 DNA is TGTGCCAGCGCCCTAAGTCTTAACACTGAAGCTTTCTTT. The gene calls are TRBV7-8 and TRBJ1-1; D gene unclear. CDR3 length equals 13 residues. V was cut by 8 bases and J by 2 bases, with 12 bases left in between. Germline V gene sequence: CDR1 SGHVS, CDR2 FQNEAQ.

V usage is TRBV4-3 and J usage is TRBJ2-1; 8 bases map to TRBD2. J was trimmed by 9 bases and V by 0 bases; bases with no gene match: 10. The CDR3 runs 16 residues. CDR1 is LGHNA and CDR2 is YSLEER in the germline V gene. The CDR3 loop is CASSQDMGLGLSEQFF. DNA for the CDR3: TGCGCCAGCAGCCAAGATATGGGACTAGGATTGAGTGAGCAGTTCTTC.

The CDR3 DNA reads TGCAGCGCCCGTGATATGTCGGGAGGGCTTCACTCCTACAATGAGCAGTTCTTC. Translation: CSARDMSGGLHSYNEQFF. This rearrangement joins TRBV29-1 to TRBJ2-1; 8 positions match TRBD2. This CDR3 has 18 residues. Trimming cost V 7 bases and J 0 bases; bases outside gene matches: 17. CDR1 and CDR2 from the germline V gene are SQVTM and ANQGSEA.

This clone was counted ten times or more. The chain combines TRBV6-6 with TRBJ1-1, with D unresolved. Per the germline V gene, CDR1 is MNHNY and CDR2 is SVGAGI (reference sequence). CDR3 length: 10 amino acids. Trimming removed 7 bases from V and 4 bases from J, with 4 bases in between. The CDR3 DNA sequence: TGTGCCAGCAAAGGCACTGAAGCTTTCTTT. Translated, it gives CASKGTEAFF.

The DNA for the CDR3 is TGTGCCAGCAGCGTAGCCGGGACCCTCGGCGCCTATGGCTACACCTTC. It yields the protein CASSVAGTLGAYGYTF. V gene TRBV9 combines with J gene TRBJ1-2; D is perhaps TRBD1 (5 bases). This CDR3 spans 16 amino acids. V shed 0 bases and J shed 4 bases, with 16 bases lying between them. Germline CDR1 SGDLS, CDR2 YYNGEE.

The J gene is TRBJ1-1, the V gene TRBV15, with a tentative D call TRBD1 (5 bases). This CDR3 has 13 amino acids. The germline V and J ends were trimmed by 7 bases and 3 bases, with 12 bases remaining between them. Germline CDR1 LNHNV, CDR2 YYDKDF (reference sequence). The CDR3 nucleotides are TGTGCCACCACAAGGGGTCTAGACACTGAAGCTTTCTTT. Amino acid sequence: CATTRGLDTEAFF.

The chain carries TRBV10-3 and TRBJ1-2; D is undetermined. Looked up from germline, CDR1 is ENHRY and CDR2 is SYGVKD. Trimming stripped 4 bases from V and 1 base from J, with 13 bases between. The CDR3 extends over 15 amino acids. CDR3 sequence (DNA): TGTGCCATCAGTGCATCACGGAAAAATAACTATGGCTACACCTTC. It codes for CAISASRKNNYGYTF.

Note on this clone: A read error is possible here, since a much larger clone lies one base away. This chain uses TRBV28 with TRBJ2-3; 10 bases are shared with TRBD1. The CDR3 loop spans 16 amino acids. Germline trimming cut 8 bases from V and 1 base from J; bases unmatched to any gene: 9. Germline CDR1 reads MDHEN; CDR2 reads SYDVKM. This CDR3 reads CASGPGQGSGTDTQYF. Written as DNA, the CDR3 is TGTGCCAGCGGACCGGGACAGGGGAGCGGCACAGATACGCAGTATTTT.

The chain combines TRBV27 with TRBJ2-7, with D hard to call. The CDR3 has 14 residues. The V gene's germline CDR1 is MNHEY and CDR2 SMNVEV (reference sequence). V gave up 5 bases and J gave up 0 bases, with 11 bases separating them. The CDR3 sequence: CASSPRTDSYEQYF. The DNA of the CDR3 is TGTGCCAGCAGTCCAAGGACGGACTCCTACGAGCAGTACTTC.

On this clone: At one end, the junction sequence differs from germline, possibly due to a read error. This chain joins TRBV11-2 and TRBJ2-4; TRBD1 matches at 7 bases. Germline V gives CDR1 SGHAT, CDR2 FQNNGV. The CDR3 runs to 16 residues. The CDR3 is CASTLDRDAAKNIQYF. CDR3 in DNA: TGTGCCAGCACCTTAGACAGGGACGCGGCCAAAAACATTCAGTACTTC.

The chain is built from TRBV7-8 and TRBJ2-7, with 7 bases lining up with TRBD2. There are 16 residues in the CDR3. Germline CDR1 SGHVS, CDR2 FQNEAQ. V lost 0 bases to trimming and J lost 0 bases; unmatched junction nucleotides: 5. The CDR3: CASSLAHLAVSYEQYF. The CDR3 nucleotides read TGTGCCAGCAGCTTAGCCCATCTAGCGGTCTCCTACGAGCAGTACTTC. Complete variable domain (other parts from reference TRBV7-8 and TRBJ2-7): GAGVSQSPRYKVAKRGQDVALRCDPISGHVSLFWYQQALGQGPEFLTYFQNEAQLDKSGLPSDRFFAERPEGSVSTLKIQRTQQEDSAVYLCASSLAHLAVSYEQYFGPGTRLTVT.

V usage is TRBV4-3 and J usage is TRBJ2-5; TRBD2 matches at 11 bases. The V and J ends lost 1 base and 1 base, in that order; junction bases with no gene match: 5. Germline V gene lookup returns CDR1 LGHNA and CDR2 YSLEER. The CDR3 consists of 17 residues. This CDR3 reads CASSQGATSGTQETQYF. DNA for the CDR3: TGCGCCAGCAGCCAAGGAGCGACTAGCGGGACCCAAGAGACCCAGTACTTC.

The chain combines TRBV18 with TRBJ1-4, with a weak D call TRBD1 (5 bases). The CDR3 contains 15 residues. Trimming cost V 3 bases and J 7 bases, with 15 bases left between them. CDR1 and CDR2 (germline): KGHSH, LQKENI. The CDR3 loop reads CASSPLSERGEKLFF. CDR3 nucleotides: TGTGCCAGCTCACCTTTAAGCGAGAGGGGTGAAAAACTGTTTTTT.

To note about this clone: The likely explanation is a read error, given a far larger clone one base away. The chain employs TRBV6-4 and TRBJ2-1; 7 bases map to TRBD2. Losses at the gene ends were 4 bases for V and 4 bases for J; bases not matched to a gene: 7. The germline CDR1 and CDR2 sequences are MRHNA and SNTAGT. The CDR3 is made up of 15 amino acids. The CDR3 DNA reads TGTGCCAGCAGTGGTGGTCTAGCGGATTACAATGAGCAGTTCTTC. It is translated as CASSGGLADYNEQFF.

This clone is a singleton in its sample. The V and J genes are TRBV29-1 and TRBJ2-3; maybe TRBD1 (5 bases). V was clipped by 7 bases and J by 0 bases, with 17 bases between them. This CDR3 spans 15 amino acids. Germline V gene data show CDR1 as SQVTM and CDR2 as ANQGSEA. CDR3 coding DNA: TGCAGCGCCAGACTTACAGGTCCTAGCACAGATACGCAGTATTTT. Translated, it gives CSARLTGPSTDTQYF.

The V and J genes are TRBV7-3 and TRBJ2-3, with D perhaps assigned TRBD1 or TRBD2 (5 bases each). Germline assignment: CDR1 SGHTA and CDR2 FQGTGA. CDR3 length: 14 amino acids. V was trimmed by 3 bases and J by 1 base, leaving 8 bases between them. The CDR3 loop reads CASSFRGGTDTQYF. The CDR3 DNA is TGTGCCAGCAGCTTTAGAGGGGGCACAGATACGCAGTATTTT.

The rearrangement uses TRBV28 and TRBJ1-2; D uncertain. CDR3 length equals 13 residues. In germline, CDR1 is MDHEN, CDR2 SYDVKM. V was pared by 6 bases and J by 7 bases, with 15 bases between. CDR3 region: CASSKPGLGGYTF. The DNA for the CDR3 is TGTGCCAGCAGCAAACCGGGGTTGGGTGGCTACACCTTC.

In the case of this clone: A far larger clone is just one base off, so this is likely a read error. The chain uses TRBV5-6 and TRBJ1-5; D may be TRBD1 (5 bases). This CDR3 spans 17 amino acids. Germline CDR1 SGHDT, CDR2 YYEEEE. The germline V and J ends were trimmed by 0 bases and 2 bases, with 15 bases remaining between them. The CDR3 protein is CASSLGRERPGNQPQHF. The DNA of the CDR3 is TGTGCCAGCAGCTTGGGCAGGGAGAGACCAGGCAATCAGCCCCAGCATTTT. The full variable domain, its missing parts supplied by reference TRBV5-6 and TRBJ1-5, is DAGVTQSPTHLIKTRGQQVTLRCSPKSGHDTVSWYQQALGQGPQFIFQYYEEEERQRGNFPDRFSGHQFPNYSSELNVNALLLGDSALYLCASSLGRERPGNQPQHFGDGTRLSIL.

Remarks on this clone: The likely explanation is a read error, given a far larger clone one base away. This chain links TRBV2 with TRBJ2-5; 8 bases are a match to TRBD2. TRBJ2-7 matches the DNA end more closely, so the J call is doubtful. The CDR3 sequence is 15 residues long. The V gene's germline CDR1 is SNHLY and CDR2 FYNNEI. CDR3 in amino acids: CASRRLASVSYEQYF. In DNA form, the CDR3 reads TGTGCCAGCAGGCGACTAGCGAGCGTCTCCTACGAGCAGTACTTC.

This chain connects TRBV11-3 to TRBJ1-3, with TRBD1 matching over 11 bases. Germline V gene data show CDR1 as SGHNT and CDR2 as YENEEA. The V and J ends lost 5 bases and 0 bases, in that order; junction bases with no gene match: 3. The CDR3 is 16 amino acids. DNA for the CDR3: TGTGCCAGCAGCGCAGGACAGGGGGCCTCTGGAAACACCATATATTTT. Amino acid sequence: CASSAGQGASGNTIYF. Full variable domain (remainder filled in from reference TRBV11-3 and TRBJ1-3): EAGVVQSPRYKIIEKKQPVAFWCNPISGHNTLYWYLQNLGQGPELLIRYENEEAVDDSQLPKDRFSAERLKGVDSTLKIQPAELGDSAVYLCASSAGQGASGNTIYFGEGSWLTVV.

The V gene is TRBV18, the J gene TRBJ1-1; 8 bases line up with TRBD1. The V gene end was trimmed by 6 bases and the J gene end by 3 bases; junction bases not matched to a gene: 9. The CDR3 covers 15 residues. CDR1 and CDR2 (germline): KGHSH, LQKENI. The CDR3 is CASSTTGGWDTEAFF. The DNA for the CDR3 is TGTGCCAGCTCGACTACAGGGGGGTGGGACACTGAAGCTTTCTTT.